Following are 4 T cell receptor beta chains from one sample sequenced in a study of cytomegalovirus exposure and HLA in healthy donors. Repertoires were generated with immunoSEQ multiplex PCR, while TCRdb's copy carries only in-frame clones and drops some. The table lists about 130,000 clones, over 90% of them singletons. The specimen was PBMCs. These receptors were taken from a woman between 18 and 29 years old in good health and CMV-seronegative.

The V and J genes are TRBV5-1 and TRBJ2-1, with 9 bases matching TRBD1. Germline V gives CDR1 SGHRS, CDR2 YFSETQ. CDR3 length equals 15 residues. The trim removed 2 bases at V and 6 bases at J, leaving 6 bases unmatched. Here the CDR3 DNA reads TGCGCCAGCAGCTTATTGGGACAGGGAGGCAATGAGCAGTTCTTC. Amino acid sequence: CASSLLGQGGNEQFF.

V usage is TRBV7-9 and J usage is TRBJ1-4; the D gene is possibly TRBD1 (5 bases). This CDR3 region has 16 residues. The V end was cut by 5 bases, the J end by 3 bases, with 16 bases between. Germline-derived CDR1 and CDR2 are SEHNR and FQNEAQ (reference sequence). As DNA, the CDR3 is TGTGCCAGCAGCCCCAGGGTCGGGGGACCTAATGAAAAACTGTTTTTT. Amino acid sequence: CASSPRVGGPNEKLFF.

This chain connects TRBV6-1 to TRBJ2-7; TRBD1 matches 8 bases. J was trimmed by 2 bases and V by 4 bases; bases with no gene match: 10. The CDR3 length is 16 residues. CDR1 and CDR2 from the germline V gene are MNHNS and SASEGT. CDR3 sequence: CASSATGAIRTYEQYF. The CDR3 DNA sequence: TGTGCCAGCAGTGCGACAGGGGCGATAAGAACCTACGAGCAGTACTTC.

This rearrangement joins TRBV7-2 to TRBJ1-2, with TRBD1 identical over 8 bases. The germline V gene has CDR1 SGHTA and CDR2 FQGNSA. The CDR3 loop spans 16 amino acids. V shed 5 bases and J 8 bases; nucleotides not matched to a gene: 16. The CDR3 nucleotides are TGTGCCAGCAGCCCATTACAAGACAGGGGAATACGCGGCTACACCTTC. It is translated as CASSPLQDRGIRGYTF.